The TCR beta chain described here comes from a study of regulatory T cells in long-lasting Graves disease. Overall study results and limits: Researchers examined only peripheral blood and not thyroid tissue.

This clonotype was picked up many times. No antigen is known for it. Through Arm-PCR of CDR3 regions and iRepertoire HTBI primers, TCR beta libraries were built. MiXCR was run by TCRdb on the multiplex PCR reads, yielding one entry per CDR3 protein. In the table there are 400,000 to 500,000 distinct CDR3 sequences, just under 15% of which are singletons. Time point noted: newly diagnosed GD, antithyroid drugs for less than 3 months. Isolated PBMC RNA provided the starting material for the TCR library. The CDR3 contains 13 residues. CDR1 and CDR2 from the germline V gene are SGHDN and FVKESK. V was trimmed by 4 bases and J by 1 base, leaving 7 bases between them. This same sample was also part of a study on T cells in Graves' hyperthyroidism and ophthalmopathy. That investigation notes: Diagnosis of hyperthyroidism was new in patients aged 18 to 65, and its duration was under 2 months. Patients were excluded for uncontrolled infection, other autoimmune disease, pregnancy or lactation. Stable hyperthyroidism was separated from ophthalmopathy by a model based on 13 V-J features.

The sequencing used peripheral blood mononuclear cells (PBMCs), collected at new diagnosis, from a patient treated with antithyroid drugs. V gene TRBV14 combines with J gene TRBJ2-5, with no clear D. The clonotype was recovered from a woman aged 25-40 years with Graves disease. The CDR3 DNA is TGTGCCAGCAGCCGAAGCGCCCAAGAGACCCAGTACTTC. As protein: CASSRSAQETQYF.